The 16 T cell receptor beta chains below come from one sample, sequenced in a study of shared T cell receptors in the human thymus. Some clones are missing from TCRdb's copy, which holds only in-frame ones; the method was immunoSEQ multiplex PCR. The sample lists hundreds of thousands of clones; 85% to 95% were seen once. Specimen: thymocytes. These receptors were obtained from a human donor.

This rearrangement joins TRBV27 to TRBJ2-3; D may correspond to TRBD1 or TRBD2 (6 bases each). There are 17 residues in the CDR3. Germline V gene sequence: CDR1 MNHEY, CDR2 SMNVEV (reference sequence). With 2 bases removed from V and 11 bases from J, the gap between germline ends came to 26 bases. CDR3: CASSLGWAGPRKGGQYF. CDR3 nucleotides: TGTGCCAGCAGTTTAGGTTGGGCAGGGCCCCGGAAGGGGGGGCAGTATTTT.

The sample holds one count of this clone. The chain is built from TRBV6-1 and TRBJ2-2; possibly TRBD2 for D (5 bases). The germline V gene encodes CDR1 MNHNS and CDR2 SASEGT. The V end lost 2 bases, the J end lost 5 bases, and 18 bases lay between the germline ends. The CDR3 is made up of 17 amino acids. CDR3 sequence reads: CASSELRVSFFTGELFF. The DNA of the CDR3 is TGTGCCAGCAGTGAATTGAGGGTTTCATTCTTTACCGGGGAGCTGTTTTTT.

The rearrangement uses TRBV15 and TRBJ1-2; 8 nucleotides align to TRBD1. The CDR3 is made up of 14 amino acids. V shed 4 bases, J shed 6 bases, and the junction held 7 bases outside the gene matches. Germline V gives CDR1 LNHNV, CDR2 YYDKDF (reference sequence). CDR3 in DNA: TGTGCCACCAGCATAGTTTGGGACAGGCATGGCTACACCTTC. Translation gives CATSIVWDRHGYTF.

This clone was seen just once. The CDR3 loop reads CASSSRESYEQYF. As DNA, the CDR3 is TGCGCCAGCAGTTCTAGGGAATCCTACGAGCAGTACTTC. The chain is built from TRBV10-2 and TRBJ2-7; D gene unclear. Germline CDR1 WSHSY, CDR2 SAAADI. Trimming removed 5 bases at V and 1 base at J, with 9 bases between. The CDR3 length is 13 residues.

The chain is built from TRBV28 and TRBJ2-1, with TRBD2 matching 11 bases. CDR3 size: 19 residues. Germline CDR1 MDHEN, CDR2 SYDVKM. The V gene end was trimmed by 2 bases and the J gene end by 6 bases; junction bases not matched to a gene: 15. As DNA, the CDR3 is TGTGCCAGCAGTTTACCCCGGACTAGCGGGTCAACACTACCCAATGAGCAGTTCTTC. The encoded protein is CASSLPRTSGSTLPNEQFF.

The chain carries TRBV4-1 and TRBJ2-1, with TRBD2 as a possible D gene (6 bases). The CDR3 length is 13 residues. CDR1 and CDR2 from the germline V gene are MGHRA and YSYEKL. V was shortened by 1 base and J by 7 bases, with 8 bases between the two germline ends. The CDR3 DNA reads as TGCGCCAGCAGCCAAGTAGGAGGGAATGAGCAGTTCTTC. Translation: CASSQVGGNEQFF.

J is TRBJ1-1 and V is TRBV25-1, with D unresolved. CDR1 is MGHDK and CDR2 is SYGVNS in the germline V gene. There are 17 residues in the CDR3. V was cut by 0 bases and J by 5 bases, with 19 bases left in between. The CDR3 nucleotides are TGTGCCAGCAGTGAATACCCGAGGCCCCTGGATGGTACTGAAGCTTTCTTT. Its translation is CASSEYPRPLDGTEAFF.

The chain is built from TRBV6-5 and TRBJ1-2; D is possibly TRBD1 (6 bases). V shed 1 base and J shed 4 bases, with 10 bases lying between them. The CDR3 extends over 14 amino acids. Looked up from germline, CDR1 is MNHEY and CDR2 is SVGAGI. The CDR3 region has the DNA TGTGCCAGCAGTTACTTTGGGGGGCTCTATGGCTACACCTTC. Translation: CASSYFGGLYGYTF.

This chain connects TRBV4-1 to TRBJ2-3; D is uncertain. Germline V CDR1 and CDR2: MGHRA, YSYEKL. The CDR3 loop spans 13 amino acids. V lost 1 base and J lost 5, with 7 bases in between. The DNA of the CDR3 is TGCGCCAGCAGCCAAGCTAGTATAGATACGCAGTATTTT. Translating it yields CASSQASIDTQYF.

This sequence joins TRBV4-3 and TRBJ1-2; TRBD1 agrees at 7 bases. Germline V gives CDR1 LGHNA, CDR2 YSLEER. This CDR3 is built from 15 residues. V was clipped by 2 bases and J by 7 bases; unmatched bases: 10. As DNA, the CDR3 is TGCGCCAGCAGCCAAAGCCGAGACAGGGATGGTGGCTACACCTTC. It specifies CASSQSRDRDGGYTF.

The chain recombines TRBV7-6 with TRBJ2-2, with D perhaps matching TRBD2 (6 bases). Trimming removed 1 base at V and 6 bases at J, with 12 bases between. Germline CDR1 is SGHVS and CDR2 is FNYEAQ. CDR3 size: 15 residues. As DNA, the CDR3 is TGTGCCAGCAGCTTAGGCCCGGGAGAGGCCGGGGAGCTGTTTTTT. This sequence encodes CASSLGPGEAGELFF.

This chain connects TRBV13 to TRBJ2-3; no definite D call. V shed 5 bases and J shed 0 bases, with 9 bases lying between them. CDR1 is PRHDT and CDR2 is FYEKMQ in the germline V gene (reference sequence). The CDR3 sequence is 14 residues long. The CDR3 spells CASSPRYSTDTQYF. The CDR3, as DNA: TGTGCCAGCAGCCCCAGGTATAGCACAGATACGCAGTATTTT.

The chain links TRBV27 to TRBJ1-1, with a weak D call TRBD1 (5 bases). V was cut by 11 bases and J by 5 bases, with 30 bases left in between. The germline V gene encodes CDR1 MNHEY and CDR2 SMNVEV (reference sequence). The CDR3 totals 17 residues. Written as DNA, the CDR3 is TGTGCCGTCAGCCTGGGGCTTACAGGCCTGCGTTATACTGAAGCTTTCTTT. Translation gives CAVSLGLTGLRYTEAFF.

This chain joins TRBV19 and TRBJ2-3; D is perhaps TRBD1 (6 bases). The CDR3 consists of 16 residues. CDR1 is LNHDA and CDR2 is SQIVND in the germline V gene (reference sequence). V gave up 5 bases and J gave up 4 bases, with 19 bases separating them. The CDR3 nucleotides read TGTGCCAGTAGTTCTCCCGGGACACAGATCCCAGATACGCAGTATTTT. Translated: CASSSPGTQIPDTQYF.

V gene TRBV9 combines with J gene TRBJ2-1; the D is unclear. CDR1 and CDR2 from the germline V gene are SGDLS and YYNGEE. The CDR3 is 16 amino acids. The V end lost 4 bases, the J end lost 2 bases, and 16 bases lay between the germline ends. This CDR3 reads CASSPRLLPPYNEQFF. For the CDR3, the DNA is TGTGCCAGCAGCCCCCGACTTCTCCCTCCCTACAATGAGCAGTTCTTC.

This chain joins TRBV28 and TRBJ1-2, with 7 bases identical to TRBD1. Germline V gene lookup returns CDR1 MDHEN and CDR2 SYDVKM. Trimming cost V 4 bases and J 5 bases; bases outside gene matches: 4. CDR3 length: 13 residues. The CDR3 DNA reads TGTGCCAGCAGTTCGGACAGGATATATGGCTACACCTTC. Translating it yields CASSSDRIYGYTF.